This T cell receptor beta chain came from a study of blood T cell repertoires in COVID-19. Measured with immunoSEQ multiplex PCR; TCRdb has only the in-frame clones, and not every one. The table has hundreds of thousands of clones, about nine tenths seen once; the top ten hold under 14%. With 0 bases removed from V and 4 bases from J, the gap between germline ends came to 9 bases. Germline V gives CDR1 MNHNY, CDR2 SVGAGI (reference sequence). The CDR3 has 14 amino acids. The origin of this receptor is a man aged 45-60 years with COVID-19, enrolled during active disease. The rearrangement joins TRBV6-6 to TRBJ2-5; tentatively, D is TRBD1 (5 bases). The specimen sequenced was peripheral blood. The CDR3 nucleotides are TGTGCCAGCAGTTACTCGAAGGGGTCAGAGACCCAGTACTTC. Translating it yields CASSYSKGSETQYF.